This TCR beta chain was sequenced in a study of tumor-infiltrating lymphocytes in primary liver carcinoma. About the research overall: The neoplasms were of stage T1-T3 N0M0, with dimensions of roughly 4 to 11 cm across. Read depth, roughly 3.5 to 7.5 million productive TCRbeta reads, did not differ significantly between tissues. Overall study results and limits: Significantly larger top-250-clone fractions were found in tumors than in blood (p = 0.039).

Germline loops: CDR1 MNHEY, CDR2 SVGEGT. The CDR3 runs 14 residues. Both blood RNA, taken from unsorted whole blood, and germline DNA were extracted. Around 4.1 milliliters of peripheral blood were drawn preoperatively. From 450 to 550 ng total RNA, TCR beta cDNA was generated with a primer in the constant region. What produced the TCR beta libraries was three nested multiplex PCR rounds using slightly modified ARM-PCR. Two initial PCR rounds of about 11 cycles each paired TRBV1-TRBV30 forward primers with a C-beta reverse primer. TCRdb re-derived calls from the multiplex PCR reads in MiXCR, one entry per CDR3 protein. Of fewer than 400,000 distinct CDR3 sequences in the sample, more than 55% were seen once. To note about this clonotype: Antigen unknown. A much more abundant neighbour one base away suggests this may be a read error.

The J gene is TRBJ2-3, the V gene TRBV6-2 or TRBV6-3, with TRBD1 as a possible D gene (5 bases). The specimen sequenced was peripheral blood. The receptor was isolated from a man aged 40-49 years with primary liver carcinoma and hepatitis B virus infection. The CDR3 nucleotides read TGTGCCAGCAGATACTCGCAGGGATCAAATACGCAGTATTTT. It encodes CASRYSQGSNTQYF.